This entry features one T cell receptor (beta chain) sequence. This clone was seen more than once but under ten times. Its antigen is not yet known. The record has no base qualities; no much larger clone is one base away. TCRbeta CDR3 regions were sequenced with the immunoSEQ Assay. After extraction, genomic DNA underwent amplification by bias-controlled multiplex PCR, followed by high-throughput sequencing. In the paper's pipeline: To quantify the absolute abundance of every unique TCRbeta CDR3 region, sequences were collapsed and filtered. Usable DNA was measured by amplifying reference genes present in all nucleated cells, and TCRbeta template counts were normalized to that usable DNA to estimate T cell fraction. Repertoire TCRs were annotated as SARS-CoV-2-specific by exact matching of V gene, CDR3 amino acid sequence and J gene to a known reactive TCR set. MIRA supplied the reference SARS-CoV-2 TCR set, which was filtered for enrichment in COVID-19-positive ImmuneCODE repertoires so that public or cross-reactive TCRs were removed. Using the MIRA antigens, annotated TCRs were further analysed by specific ORF or by position within an ORF. Depth was the summed frequency of annotated unique rearrangements, while breadth was defined as annotated unique rearrangements over total unique productive rearrangements. Two-sided Wilcoxon rank-sum tests were used to compare TCR breadth between groups. This is the immuneACCESS table as TCRdb keeps it, with only in-frame sequences that have V and J called. A part of the clones is gone; compared with another copy, unresolved V genes explain less than half, and the rest is unexplained. V, J and clone size are taken as reported in that table, and D and trimming were inferred from the DNA itself. The sample records approximately 360,000 clones, 83% of which are singletons. The ten largest account for 7.4% of the sample.

This record comes from a study of Ad26.COV2.S vaccination and SARS-CoV-2 variants (TCRdb year 2021). Background for the entire study: Vaccine-arm donors came from COV1001, a multicentre, randomized, double-blind, placebo-controlled phase I-IIa trial of Ad26.COV2.S in healthy adults. The specificity and breadth of SARS-CoV-2-reactive T cell receptors after Ad26.COV2.S vaccination were assessed by TCRbeta repertoire sequencing. Trial participants were randomized into five groups of five: low-dose or high-dose Ad26.COV2.S given once or twice, or placebo on both occasions. A total of approximately 30 samples were included in the TCR-sequenced set, comprising roughly 19 Ad26.COV2.S vaccine recipients, 5 placebo recipients and 8 SARS-CoV-2 convalescent individuals. Ad26.COV2.S was administered intramuscularly at a dose of 5x10^10 or 1x10^11 viral particles, either as one shot or as two shots given 56 days apart. Investigators remained blinded to trial group allocation during experiments and outcome assessment.

What the research found in general, with its limitations: It was noted by the authors that total T cell responses may have been underestimated by the TCR breadth and depth analyses. The study was not powered to compare responses between vaccine doses or regimens. Substantial breadth of spike-specific CD8+ and CD4+ T cell responses was reported after vaccination. Compared with placebo recipients, Ad26.COV2.S recipients showed higher spike-specific TCR breadth (P = 0.0014). Vaccine and placebo recipients had comparable non-spike TCR breadth, which fits with the vaccine containing only spike.

What this sample's treatment or condition label stands for: some 19 received Ad26.COV2.S at low or high dose, single or two shots; roughly 5 received placebo; per-sample allocation not given. Repertoires of vaccine and placebo recipients were sequenced from samples taken on day 63 after the first injection. Cohort 1b enrolled about 25 adults aged 18-55 years at a single site in Boston, USA, between 29 July and 7 August 2020. Ad26.COV2.S was a replication-incompetent adenovirus type 26 vector expressing a prefusion-stabilized SARS-CoV-2 spike protein from the original Wuhan strain. Per the germline V gene (reference sequence), MNHEY is the CDR1 and SMNVEV is the CDR2. The cysteine opens and the phenylalanine closes a CDR3 of 14 amino acids. CDR3 DNA is the only sequence kept; it has 42 bases, read in frame from the first base. Relative to germline, V is 8 bases shorter and J is 4 bases shorter, with 15 bases between their ends.

This TCR derives from a person between 18 and 65 years old who received the Ad26.COV2.S COVID-19 vaccine or a placebo. The sequence joins TRBV27 to TRBJ1-3; TRBD1 is a possible D gene, resting on 6 matching bases. Sequencing was performed on peripheral blood, taken in a trial of Ad26.COV2.S vaccine versus placebo. The DNA is as follows: TGTGCCAGCGGCCTAGGGGGTGCCGGAAACACCATATATTTT. This codes for CASGLGGAGNTIYF.